These 31 T cell receptor beta chains came from one sample sequenced in a study of CD8 T cells in ankylosing spondylitis. Broader study findings: Characteristic, it appeared, of ankylosing spondylitis blood was a TCR beta motif of fewer than 10 highly homologous variants.

Antigens of these TCRs are unknown. TCRdb analysed the 5' RACE reads with MiXCR anew, one entry per CDR3 protein. The sample records about 800,000 distinct CDR3 sequences, 10% to 15% being singletons. Sequencing was done on a sample of blood, either unsorted or a sorted T cell fraction (not recorded which). The receptors originated from a male donor with ankylosing spondylitis.

This clonotype has only a few counts. This chain joins TRBV20-1 and TRBJ2-7, with TRBD2 identical over 8 bases. This CDR3 is built from 15 residues. Germline lookup yields CDR1 DFQATT and CDR2 SNEGSKA (reference sequence). V trimming: 6 bases; J trimming: 3 bases; junction bases outside the gene matches: 13. CDR3 sequence (DNA): TGCAGTGCCTCCCGTGGGACTAGTCCTTTCTACGAGCAGTACTTC. Its protein is CSASRGTSPFYEQYF.

This clonotype was seen ten or more times. V is TRBV12-3 or TRBV12-4 and J is TRBJ1-1; possible D gene TRBD1, 6 bases. Trimming shortened V by 8 bases and J by 9 bases, and 19 bases separated the two germline ends. The CDR3 consists of 13 residues. Here the CDR3 DNA reads TGTGCCAGCTTCTCCCAGGGGTACTCAAAAGCTTTCTTT. Translated: CASFSQGYSKAFF.

The chain carries TRBV15 and TRBJ2-3; 12 bases agree with TRBD2. J was trimmed by 3 bases and V by 10 bases; bases with no gene match: 11. Germline values: CDR1 LNHNV, CDR2 YYDKDF (reference sequence). This CDR3 comprises 16 residues. This chain's CDR3 is CAIGPGLAGLTDTQYF. CDR3 coding DNA: TGTGCCATCGGCCCTGGACTAGCGGGACTAACAGATACGCAGTATTTT.

The CDR3 loop reads CASKRAGGYEQYF. The CDR3 DNA sequence: TGTGCCAGCAAACGAGCGGGGGGTTACGAGCAGTACTTC. V is TRBV6-6 and J is TRBJ2-7, with 9 bases aligning to TRBD2. V was pared by 7 bases and J by 4 bases, with 5 bases of the junction left unmatched. In germline, CDR1 is MNHNY, CDR2 SVGAGI (reference sequence). The length of the CDR3 is 13 residues.

This chain connects TRBV4-2 to TRBJ1-1, with TRBD1 as a possible D gene (5 bases). Germline V gene lookup returns CDR1 LGHNA and CDR2 YNFKEQ. Trimming cost V 1 base and J 6 bases, with 15 bases left between them. This CDR3 spans 15 amino acids. The CDR3 sequence: CASSQAEGLTSEAFF. In nucleotides, the CDR3 is TGTGCCAGCAGCCAAGCCGAGGGGTTGACCTCTGAAGCTTTCTTT.

CDR3 nucleotides: TGTGCCAGCAGTTTATCGGTGGCGGGAGGGCTCGAGCAGTACTTC. Protein product: CASSLSVAGGLEQYF. This chain joins TRBV28 and TRBJ2-7, with 9 bases that match TRBD2. The CDR3 contains 15 residues. The junction had 7 bases not matched to a gene; V was cut back by 1 base and J by 6 bases. The V gene's germline CDR1 is MDHEN and CDR2 SYDVKM.

CDR3 DNA sequence: TGCGCCAGCAGCATAGGGGTCTCTGGGGCCAACGTCCTGACTTTC. It translates to CASSIGVSGANVLTF. The chain links TRBV5-1 to TRBJ2-6; a weak D match, TRBD1 (5 bases). Germline V gene sequence: CDR1 SGHRS, CDR2 YFSETQ. V lost 4 bases to trimming and J lost 0 bases, with 8 bases between them. The CDR3 consists of 15 residues. The complete variable domain, with remaining parts taken from reference TRBV5-1 and TRBJ2-6, reads KAGVTQTPRYLIKTRGQQVTLSCSPISGHRSVSWYQQTPGQGLQFLFEYFSETQRNKGNFPGRFSGRQFSNSRSEMNVSTLELGDSALYLCASSIGVSGANVLTFGAGSRLTVL.

V usage is TRBV20-1 and J usage is TRBJ2-1; TRBD1 or TRBD2 may be the D gene (5 bases each). The V end lost 3 bases, the J end lost 4 bases, and 19 bases lay between the germline ends. The V gene's germline CDR1 is DFQATT and CDR2 SNEGSKA (reference sequence). This CDR3 is built from 16 residues. CDR3 in amino acids: CSARFSGTNKYNEQFF. DNA of the CDR3: TGCAGTGCTAGGTTCTCCGGGACCAACAAATACAATGAGCAGTTCTTC.

The V gene is TRBV6-2 or TRBV6-3, the J gene TRBJ2-6; tentative D call: TRBD1 (5 bases). The CDR3 is made up of 20 amino acids. Deletions cut 5 bases from V and 0 bases from J, with 23 bases between. The germline gives CDR1 MNHEY, CDR2 SVGEGT. DNA of the CDR3: TGTGCCAGCAGTACCCCCCCTGGCAGGGCCGCATTCTCTGGGGCCAACGTCCTGACTTTC. The encoded protein is CASSTPPGRAAFSGANVLTF.

There are many counts of this clonotype. The chain carries TRBV4-2 and TRBJ2-3, with D perhaps assigned TRBD1 or TRBD2 (5 bases each). The J call may be incorrect, as the DNA end agrees better with TRBJ2-5. CDR3 length: 12 amino acids. Germline V gene sequence: CDR1 LGHNA, CDR2 YNFKEQ. CDR3 bases: TGTGCCAGCAGCCAAGGAGGGGTGACCCAGTACTTC. Amino acid sequence: CASSQGGVTQYF.

V usage is TRBV5-4 and J usage is TRBJ1-6; D not resolved. From germline, CDR1 is SGHNT and CDR2 YYREEE (reference sequence). The V end lost 3 bases, the J end lost 2 bases, and 21 bases lay between the germline ends. This CDR3 contains 19 residues. The CDR3 loop is CASSSNPHRGSTYNSPLHF. The CDR3 nucleotides are TGTGCCAGCAGCTCCAACCCCCACCGGGGTTCAACCTATAATTCACCCCTCCACTTT.

This clonotype occurred a few times. CDR3 in DNA: TGTGCCAGCAGCTTGCGCCGCTACGAGCAGTACTTC. This gives the protein CASSLRRYEQYF. The chain combines TRBV5-6 with TRBJ2-7; D is uncertain. Trimming removed 1 base from V and 3 bases from J, with 5 bases in between. The CDR3 length is 12 residues. The V gene's germline CDR1 is SGHDT and CDR2 YYEEEE.

To note about this clonotype: The junction does not match germline at one end; this may be a read error. V usage is TRBV5-1 and J usage is TRBJ2-3; 9 bases are a match to TRBD1. CDR1 is SGHRS and CDR2 is YFSETQ in the germline V gene. CDR3 length: 15 residues. DNA for the CDR3: TGCGCCAGTCGGGGACAGGGAGAAAGCAAAGATACGCAGTATTTT. Encoded protein: CASRGQGESKDTQYF.

There are a few counts of this clonotype. The rearrangement links TRBV18 to TRBJ1-1; D remains unclear. The CDR3 consists of 13 residues. Germline lookup yields CDR1 KGHSH and CDR2 LQKENI. With 1 base removed from V and 7 bases from J, the gap between germline ends came to 10 bases. The CDR3, as DNA: TGTGCCAGCTCACCACAGAGAGCGGTTGAAGCTTTCTTT. It encodes CASSPQRAVEAFF.

The chain has TRBV7-2 and TRBJ1-6; 10 nucleotides match TRBD1. The CDR3 runs to 16 residues. With 4 bases clipped from V and 7 bases from J, the junction kept 7 bases outside the gene matches. The V gene's germline CDR1 is SGHTA and CDR2 FQGNSA. The CDR3 nucleotides read TGTGCCAGCAGCTCCATGACAGGGGGCTCCAATTCACCCCTCCACTTT. Its translation is CASSSMTGGSNSPLHF.

In this sample, this clonotype turned up many times. The chain recombines TRBV7-2 with TRBJ2-4; D gene ambiguous. Trimming took 3 bases from V and 6 from J, leaving 9 bases between them. CDR1 is SGHTA and CDR2 is FQGNSA in the germline V gene. The CDR3 length is 13 residues. CDR3 DNA sequence: TGTGCCAGCAGCTTCAACCTCCCAAACATTCAGTACTTC. Protein: CASSFNLPNIQYF. The variable domain in full, completed from reference TRBV7-2 and TRBJ2-4, reads GAGVSQSPSNKVTEKGKDVELRCDPISGHTALYWYRQSLGQGLEFLIYFQGNSAPDKSGLPSDRFSAERTGGSVSTLTIQRTQQEDSAVYLCASSFNLPNIQYFGAGTRLSVL.

This clonotype was detected a few times. V and J are TRBV7-2 and TRBJ2-3; either TRBD1 or TRBD2 may fit D (5 bases each). CDR1 and CDR2 (germline): SGHTA, FQGNSA. This CDR3 spans 16 amino acids. Trimming removed 1 base at V and 4 bases at J, with 15 bases between. CDR3 sequence: CASSLGGVGDPDTQYF. The CDR3 coding sequence is TGTGCCAGCAGCTTAGGGGGCGTCGGGGATCCAGATACGCAGTATTTT.

The chain couples TRBV4-3 to TRBJ2-7, with TRBD1 as a possible D gene (5 bases). This CDR3 contains 14 residues. The germline V gene has CDR1 LGHNA and CDR2 YSLEER. The V end lost 2 bases, the J end lost 5 bases, and 13 bases lay between the germline ends. The CDR3 here is CASSQSLRDHEQYF. CDR3 sequence (DNA): TGCGCCAGCAGCCAATCCCTCAGGGATCACGAGCAGTACTTC.

The sample holds a few counts of this clonotype. The chain uses TRBV6-5 and TRBJ2-7; D remains unclear. The germline V gene has CDR1 MNHEY and CDR2 SVGAGI. This CDR3 is 15 amino acids long. V lost 4 bases and J lost 3, with 16 bases in between. The CDR3 region has the DNA TGTGCCAGCAGTTCATCCCCCAGTGGGTTCTACGAGCAGTACTTC. Its protein product is CASSSSPSGFYEQYF.

In its sample, this clonotype was seen once. The gene calls are TRBV20-1 and TRBJ1-5; no clear D. The CDR3 runs to 17 residues. Germline V gene sequence: CDR1 DFQATT, CDR2 SNEGSKA (reference sequence). V was clipped by 1 base and J by 0 bases, with 16 bases between them. In nucleotides, the CDR3 is TGCAGTGCTAGAGCGGAGACTTGGGTAACTAGCAATCAGCCCCAGCATTTT. It is translated as CSARAETWVTSNQPQHF.

This clonotype was counted only a few times. The chain employs TRBV6-5 and TRBJ1-2; D is perhaps TRBD1 (6 bases). This CDR3 is built from 13 residues. Germline-derived CDR1 and CDR2 are MNHEY and SVGAGI. V was pared by 2 bases and J by 4 bases, with 8 bases between. This CDR3 is CASSYAGAYGYTF. The CDR3 DNA sequence: TGTGCCAGCAGTTACGCAGGGGCCTATGGCTACACCTTC.

This chain joins TRBV20-1 and TRBJ2-7; D uncertain. This CDR3 contains 15 residues. The V end lost 6 bases, the J end lost 6 bases, and 24 bases lay between the germline ends. CDR1 DFQATT and CDR2 SNEGSKA come from the germline V gene (reference sequence). The CDR3 sequence is CSATTARAFFREQYF. In DNA, the CDR3 is TGCAGTGCCACGACCGCCCGGGCCTTCTTCCGCGAGCAGTACTTC.

A few counts support this clonotype. The chain joins TRBV7-3 to TRBJ1-1, with a tentative D call TRBD1 (5 bases). The CDR3 length is 14 residues. Germline CDR1 and CDR2: SGHTA and FQGTGA. Trimming took off 1 base at V and 4 bases at J, with 10 bases between the two ends. The CDR3 DNA sequence: TGTGCCAGCAGCTTAAGAGGCAGGGCCACTGAAGCTTTCTTT. It translates to CASSLRGRATEAFF.

This clonotype was seen many times. The rearrangement links TRBV27 to TRBJ1-4; D call uncertain. V lost 5 bases, J lost 3 bases, and 16 bases lay in between. Germline V gene lookup returns CDR1 MNHEY and CDR2 SMNVEV (reference sequence). The CDR3 length is 16 residues. CDR3 nucleotides: TGTGCCAGCAGTCCCGCAGGCTTAAAGGCTAATGAAAAACTGTTTTTT. Protein: CASSPAGLKANEKLFF.

This clonotype was counted between two and nine times. The chain carries TRBV20-1 and TRBJ2-1, with D possibly being TRBD1 or TRBD2 (5 bases each). Germline V gene sequence: CDR1 DFQATT, CDR2 SNEGSKA (reference sequence). The CDR3 runs 15 residues. V was shortened by 3 bases and J by 3 bases, with 15 bases between the two germline ends. CDR3 region: CSASPPGPLYNEQFF. Here the CDR3 DNA reads TGCAGTGCTAGTCCTCCGGGACCTCTCTACAATGAGCAGTTCTTC.

The chain joins TRBV7-2 to TRBJ2-3, with D perhaps being TRBD1 or TRBD2 (6 bases each). The germline gives CDR1 SGHTA, CDR2 FQGNSA. This CDR3 is built from 16 residues. Trimming stripped 4 bases from V and 4 bases from J, with 18 bases between. The CDR3 DNA reads TGTGCCAGCAGCTCCAGTAAGGGGGGCGGGTCAGATACGCAGTATTTT. It codes for CASSSSKGGGSDTQYF.

This rearrangement joins TRBV27 to TRBJ1-2; no reliable D call. CDR3 length: 15 residues. Trimming removed 3 bases from V and 4 bases from J, with 15 bases in between. The germline V gene has CDR1 MNHEY and CDR2 SMNVEV (reference sequence). The CDR3 DNA sequence: TGTGCCAGCAGTTTCACGAGTCCCTGGGGCTATGGCTACACCTTC. It specifies CASSFTSPWGYGYTF.

The chain links TRBV6-6 to TRBJ2-1, with 13 nucleotides matching TRBD2. V trimming: 8 bases; J trimming: 12 bases; junction bases outside the gene matches: 7. In germline, CDR1 is MNHNY, CDR2 SVGAGI (reference sequence). The CDR3 contains 13 residues. The CDR3 sequence is CASVLAGGLGQFF. Here the CDR3 DNA reads TGTGCCAGCGTACTAGCGGGAGGGCTAGGGCAGTTCTTC.

This clonotype appeared a few times. The V gene is TRBV20-1, the J gene TRBJ2-3, with 10 bases matching TRBD2. V shed 2 bases and J 2 bases; nucleotides not matched to a gene: 4. The CDR3 is 15 amino acids. CDR1 DFQATT and CDR2 SNEGSKA come from the germline V gene (reference sequence). The CDR3 spells CSARPGLADTDTQYF. CDR3 nucleotides: TGCAGTGCTAGACCAGGACTAGCGGACACAGATACGCAGTATTTT.

In this sample, this clonotype turned up many times. This rearrangement joins TRBV4-2 to TRBJ2-7; D remains ambiguous. The CDR3 length is 13 residues. Deletions cut 2 bases from V and 2 bases from J, with 7 bases between. CDR1 is LGHNA, CDR2 YNFKEQ, per germline. The CDR3 here is CASSQTVAYEQYF. Here the CDR3 DNA reads TGTGCCAGCAGCCAAACGGTAGCCTACGAGCAGTACTTC.

The chain links TRBV9 to TRBJ2-3; D possibly corresponds to TRBD2 (6 bases). The CDR3 consists of 15 residues. CDR1 is SGDLS and CDR2 is YYNGEE in the germline V gene. The V end lost 4 bases, the J end lost 5 bases, and 17 bases lay between the germline ends. CDR3 sequence (DNA): TGTGCCAGCAGCTCCCGGGACTCGAGGGGAGATACGCAGTATTTT. Protein sequence: CASSSRDSRGDTQYF.